These 9 T cell receptor beta chains originate from one sample sequenced in a study of blood T cell repertoires in COVID-19. Generated by immunoSEQ multiplex PCR, the TCRdb table keeps only in-frame clones and is missing some. This sample has roughly 81,000 clones, with 91% found just once. Sequencing was carried out using peripheral blood. These receptors originate from a woman aged 45-59 years in a cohort sampled during active COVID-19.

The chain links TRBV12-5 to TRBJ1-1, with TRBD1 matching over 9 bases. Losses at the gene ends were 2 bases for V and 3 bases for J; bases not matched to a gene: 7. The length of the CDR3 is 16 residues. CDR1 is LGHNT, CDR2 FRNRAP, per germline. The DNA for the CDR3 is TGTGCTAGTGGTTTGCTTATACAGGGGGCCGACACTGAAGCTTTCTTT. This sequence encodes CASGLLIQGADTEAFF.

The CDR3 DNA follows: TGTGCCAGCAGTTTGTTGACAGGTTACACAGATACGCAGTATTTT. Its translation: CASSLLTGYTDTQYF. The chain recombines TRBV6-5 with TRBJ2-3, with a tentative D call TRBD1 (6 bases). The CDR3 totals 15 residues. Trimming removed 4 bases from V and 2 bases from J, with 13 bases in between. Germline lookup yields CDR1 MNHEY and CDR2 SVGAGI.

The gene calls are TRBV5-6 and TRBJ1-1, with 7 positions matching TRBD1. With V trimmed by 5 bases and J by 5 bases, 9 bases remained unmatched. This CDR3 comprises 14 residues. Per the germline V gene, CDR1 is SGHDT and CDR2 is YYEEEE. In DNA, the CDR3 is TGTGCCAGCAGTACTACAGGGGCGGGGACTGAAGCTTTCTTT. It is translated as CASSTTGAGTEAFF.

This clone has a single count. This chain connects TRBV12-3 or TRBV12-4 to TRBJ1-2, with a weak D call TRBD1 (6 bases). The CDR3 extends over 13 amino acids. V shed 6 bases and J shed 6 bases, with 14 bases lying between them. The CDR3: CASRPRDKNGYTF. The CDR3 DNA sequence: TGTGCCAGCAGGCCCAGGGACAAAAATGGCTACACCTTC.

The chain carries TRBV12-3 or TRBV12-4 and TRBJ2-7, with TRBD1 matching over 7 bases. The ends lost 6 bases at V and 5 bases at J; junction bases unmatched: 7. CDR3 length: 13 amino acids. The CDR3 sequence: CASSLQGSHEQYF. As DNA, the CDR3 is TGTGCCAGCAGCCTACAGGGGAGCCACGAGCAGTACTTC.

This clone was seen a few times. This sequence joins TRBV4-1 and TRBJ1-1; D remains unclear. V was trimmed by 4 bases and J by 1 base, leaving 10 bases between them. The CDR3 loop spans 14 amino acids. Germline V CDR1 and CDR2: MGHRA, YSYEKL. CDR3 residues: CASSLFQANTEAFF. Here the CDR3 DNA reads TGCGCCAGCAGCCTCTTCCAGGCGAACACTGAAGCTTTCTTT.

This clone was found once. The chain carries TRBV12-3 or TRBV12-4 and TRBJ1-2; D ambiguous. This CDR3 has 13 residues. Trimming pared 6 bases from V and 0 bases from J, leaving 8 bases between. In DNA form, the CDR3 reads TGTGCCAGCAGCCCACAAACTAACTATGGCTACACCTTC. It is translated as CASSPQTNYGYTF.

The chain has TRBV11-3 and TRBJ2-5; TRBD1 agrees at 8 bases. Trimming removed 1 base from V and 5 bases from J; junction bases left unmatched: 6. This CDR3 contains 15 residues. The germline gives CDR1 SGHNT, CDR2 YENEEA. CDR3 protein: CASSLGPGGMETQYF. CDR3 DNA: TGTGCCAGCAGCTTAGGGCCAGGGGGCATGGAGACCCAGTACTTC.

The DNA for the CDR3 is TGTGCCACCAGAGGGGGATCTGGGGCCAACGTCCTGACTTTC. The encoded protein is CATRGGSGANVLTF. This chain connects TRBV24-1 to TRBJ2-6; a possible D gene is TRBD1 (6 bases). V dropped 7 bases and J dropped 1 base, with 7 bases sitting between them. Germline V gene lookup returns CDR1 KGHDR and CDR2 SFDVKD. CDR3 length: 14 residues.